The rows below give T cell receptor beta chains drawn from one sample of a study of blood T cell repertoires in COVID-19. Only in-frame clones appear in the TCRdb table, and some are missing; sequencing was by immunoSEQ multiplex PCR. In the table there are more than 150,000 clones, about 84% of which are singletons. The source material was peripheral blood. The source is a human donor in a cohort sampled during active COVID-19. Each CDR3 is given with its conserved first and last residue. Fields, in order: clone size, J gene, V gene, D gene, CDR3 DNA, CDR3 protein. The D gene is left open where the match is weak. Size is stated for part of the rows, as once, few or many counts, or as a class when the clone is expanded.

>few|TRBJ1-2|TRBV6-5|TRBD1
TGTGCCAGCACGCAGGGGGGCCGCTTTAACTATGGCTACACCTTC
CASTQGGRFNYGYTF
>.|TRBJ2-7|TRBV3-1/TRBV3-2|.
TGTGCCAGCAGCCCAGCGACAGTTACCTACGAGCAGTACTTC
CASSPATVTYEQYF
>.|TRBJ1-2|TRBV5-1|TRBD1
TGCGCCAGCTCCCCGACAGGGGGCTCGGTCTATGGCTACACCTTC
CASSPTGGSVYGYTF
>.|TRBJ2-1|TRBV5-1|.
TGCGCCAGCAGCTTGGACTATGAGCAGTTCTTC
CASSLDYEQFF
>.|TRBJ1-3|TRBV9|.
TGTGCCAGCAGCTCAAACAGTTTATACCCGGGAAACACCATATATTTT
CASSSNSLYPGNTIYF
>.|TRBJ2-5|TRBV30|.
TGTGCCTGGAGCAGGAGCAGGGCCCCAGAGACCCAGTACTTC
CAWSRSRAPETQYF
>.|TRBJ2-7|TRBV7-8|TRBD2
TGTGCCAGCAGCTTAACGACTAGCGGGGCCGACTCCTACGAGCAGTACTTC
CASSLTTSGADSYEQYF
>.|TRBJ2-7|TRBV11-2|TRBD2
TGTGCCAGCAGCCCGGCAGCGGGACAGCAGTACTTC
CASSPAAGQQYF
>.|TRBJ1-1|TRBV6-5|.
TGTGCCAGCCCCCCCCAGGGTCTGTTGCAGACTGAAGCTTTCTTT
CASPPQGLLQTEAFF
>.|TRBJ1-4|TRBV7-9|.
TGTGCCAGCAGCCTAGGGCCCGGAGGTACCGAAAAACTGTTTTTT
CASSLGPGGTEKLFF
>few|TRBJ2-7|TRBV18|.
TGTGCCAGCTCACCACGGTTGAGAGATGGGCAGTACTTC
CASSPRLRDGQYF
>.|TRBJ1-1|TRBV7-2|.
TGTGCCAGCAGCTTAGTTTATGCGCAGAACACTGAAGCTTTCTTT
CASSLVYAQNTEAFF
>.|TRBJ1-2|TRBV19|TRBD1
TGTGCCAGTCTGGGACAGGGTGAATATGGCTACACCTTC
CASLGQGEYGYTF
>once|TRBJ1-4|TRBV9|.
TGTGCCAGCAGCGTAAACCGCGAGGGAGTAGGAAATGAAAAACTGTTTTTT
CASSVNREGVGNEKLFF
>.|TRBJ2-5|TRBV7-2|.
TGTGCCAGCAGCTACAGGGTCCGCCGCGTTACGCAAGAGACCCAGTACTTC
CASSYRVRRVTQETQYF
>.|TRBJ2-5|TRBV11-2|TRBD1
TGTGCCAGCAGCCAGACAGGGGGGGAAGAGACCCAGTACTTC
CASSQTGGEETQYF
>.|TRBJ1-5|TRBV5-5|.
TGTGCCAGCAGCTTGGAGCCGGACAGATATCAGCCCCAGCATTTT
CASSLEPDRYQPQHF
>.|TRBJ1-2|TRBV10-3|.
TGTGCCATCAGTGCTGTCTATGGCTACACCTTC
CAISAVYGYTF
>.|TRBJ2-5|TRBV5-8|TRBD2
TGTGCCAGCGATACTAGCGGTCGGTACCAAGAGACCCAGTACTTC
CASDTSGRYQETQYF
>.|TRBJ1-6|TRBV5-6|.
TGTGCCAGCAGCTTGGTGTCGGATAATTCACCCCTCCACTTT
CASSLVSDNSPLHF
>.|TRBJ2-3|TRBV7-3|TRBD2
TGTGCCAGCAGCTCGCTAGCGGGGGGGCCGGGAGATACGCAGTATTTT
CASSSLAGGPGDTQYF
>.|TRBJ2-7|TRBV19|.
TGTGCCAGTAGTTTAGACGGTTACGAGCAGTACTTC
CASSLDGYEQYF
>.|TRBJ2-7|TRBV11-2|.
TGTGCCAGCAGCTTCAGACAGGTTCGGTCCTACGAGCAGTACTTC
CASSFRQVRSYEQYF
>.|TRBJ1-2|TRBV3-1/TRBV3-2|.
TGTGCCAGCAGCCAAGAACCAGAGACATTCTATGGCTACACCTTC
CASSQEPETFYGYTF
>few|TRBJ2-7|TRBV4-1|TRBD2
TGCGCCAGCAGCCAAGGTATACTAGCGGCGAGCCGGGAGCAGTACTTC
CASSQGILAASREQYF
>.|TRBJ1-2|TRBV9|TRBD1
TGTGCCAGCAGCGTAGCCCCCATCTCGACAGGGAAATATGGCTACACCTTC
CASSVAPISTGKYGYTF
>.|TRBJ2-3|TRBV3-1/TRBV3-2|.
TGTGCCAGCAGCCCAGGACTTTTCACAGATACGCAGTATTTT
CASSPGLFTDTQYF
>.|TRBJ1-2|TRBV3-1/TRBV3-2|.
TGTGCCAGCAGCCAAGCTGGAGGGGACTATGGCTACACCTTC
CASSQAGGDYGYTF
>.|TRBJ2-2|TRBV7-8|TRBD1
TGTGCCAGCAGCTTATCGGGGTTGGGGACAGGGGTGGCCGGGGAGCTGTTTTTT
CASSLSGLGTGVAGELFF
>.|TRBJ2-1|TRBV12-3/TRBV12-4|.
TGTGCCAGCACGCAGAGGGGGAATGAGCAGTTCTTC
CASTQRGNEQFF
>.|TRBJ2-7|TRBV7-6|TRBD2
TGTGCCAGCAGCCCTGGCCGGGGGGACTCGGGCGAGCAGTACTTC
CASSPGRGDSGEQYF
>once|TRBJ2-7|TRBV9|.
TGTGCCAGCAGCGTAGGCCTACCGGGGGAGCAGTACTTC
CASSVGLPGEQYF
>.|TRBJ2-1|TRBV12-3/TRBV12-4|.
TGTGCCAGCAGCAAAGGGACTCAGCAGTTCTTC
CASSKGTQQFF
>.|TRBJ1-2|TRBV9|.
TGTGCCAGCAGCGCGCCAACGGGAAATAACTATGGCTACACCTTC
CASSAPTGNNYGYTF
>.|TRBJ2-1|TRBV7-9|TRBD2
TGTGCCAGCAGCTTAGGACTAGCGGGGGGTCTCCGGAATGAGCAGTTCTTC
CASSLGLAGGLRNEQFF
>.|TRBJ1-2|TRBV11-2|.
TGTGCCAGCAGCTTAGATCCGAGGACATCTAGAGGCTATGGCTACACCTTC
CASSLDPRTSRGYGYTF
>.|TRBJ2-7|TRBV5-4|.
TGTGCCAGCAGCTTGTACGGTCCCTACGAGCAGTACTTC
CASSLYGPYEQYF
>.|TRBJ2-3|TRBV5-1|.
TGCGCCAGCAGCTTGATAGATCCTGGTGTAGATACGCAGTATTTT
CASSLIDPGVDTQYF
>.|TRBJ1-4|TRBV25-1|.
TGTGCCAGCGGAACCCAGGGTGCGGGGGAAAAACTGTTTTTT
CASGTQGAGEKLFF
>.|TRBJ1-2|TRBV7-9|TRBD1
TGTGCCAGCAGCCCGGGGGACAGACTATCACAAAACTATGGCTACACCTTC
CASSPGDRLSQNYGYTF
>once|TRBJ2-7|TRBV29-1|.
TGCAGCGTTGTCACCTTCCGGGACGAGCAGTACTTC
CSVVTFRDEQYF
>.|TRBJ2-7|TRBV3-1/TRBV3-2|TRBD1
TGTGCCAGCAGCCAAGACCCAGGGGGTCGATCAGGGGCCTACGAGCAGTACTTC
CASSQDPGGRSGAYEQYF
>once|TRBJ1-5|TRBV5-1|.
TGCGCCAGCAGCTTAGGGGGATTCAATCAGCCCCAGCATTTT
CASSLGGFNQPQHF
>few|TRBJ2-7|TRBV19|.
TGTGCCAGTAGGCAGGGGCACTCCTACGAGCAGTACTTC
CASRQGHSYEQYF
>.|TRBJ2-1|TRBV13|TRBD2
TGTGCCAGCAGCCCCCTAGCGGTTAGCTCCTACAATGAGCAGTTCTTC
CASSPLAVSSYNEQFF
>.|TRBJ2-1|TRBV11-1|.
TGTGCCAGCAGCTTTTTCGGGGGAGATTACAATGAGCAGTTCTTC
CASSFFGGDYNEQFF
>.|TRBJ2-7|TRBV13|.
TGTGCCAGCAGCTTACGAGGGGGAGCCTACGAGCAGTACTTC
CASSLRGGAYEQYF
>few|TRBJ2-1|TRBV11-1|.
TGTGCCAGCAGCCGCGACAGGGAGGATGAGCAGTTCTTC
CASSRDREDEQFF
>once|TRBJ2-3|TRBV19|TRBD2
TGTGCCAGTAGTATAGATGCACTAGCGGATAGCACAGATACGCAGTATTTT
CASSIDALADSTDTQYF
>.|TRBJ2-3|TRBV11-2|TRBD2
TGTGCCAGCAGCTTAAGGTTGGGACTAGCGGACAATACGCAGTATTTT
CASSLRLGLADNTQYF
>.|TRBJ2-6|TRBV5-1|.
TGCGCCAGCAGCTTGGAAGGACCCGCTAGCCTAAGCTCTGGGGCCAACGTCCTGACTTTC
CASSLEGPASLSSGANVLTF
>.|TRBJ2-6|TRBV3-1/TRBV3-2|.
TGTGCCAGCAGCCCTGTTGCCGCGCAAGGGGCCAACGTCCTGACTTTC
CASSPVAAQGANVLTF
>.|TRBJ1-3|TRBV5-6|.
TGTGCCAGCAGCAGGTGGACAGCAGGAAACACCATATATTTT
CASSRWTAGNTIYF
>.|TRBJ1-2|TRBV2|.
TGTGCCAGCAGTTATGCGGGGGCCAACTATGGCTACACCTTC
CASSYAGANYGYTF
>.|TRBJ2-7|TRBV9|TRBD1
TGTGCCAGCAGCGTAGATGGGGGCACAGGGGCCTACGAGCAGTACTTC
CASSVDGGTGAYEQYF
>.|TRBJ2-1|TRBV5-1|TRBD2
TGCGCCAGCAGCCCCTTTACTAGCGGGGGGTACAATGAGCAGTTCTTC
CASSPFTSGGYNEQFF
>few|TRBJ2-7|TRBV27|.
TGTGCCAGCAGTTTAAGAGCAGGGTGGTACGAGCAGTACTTC
CASSLRAGWYEQYF